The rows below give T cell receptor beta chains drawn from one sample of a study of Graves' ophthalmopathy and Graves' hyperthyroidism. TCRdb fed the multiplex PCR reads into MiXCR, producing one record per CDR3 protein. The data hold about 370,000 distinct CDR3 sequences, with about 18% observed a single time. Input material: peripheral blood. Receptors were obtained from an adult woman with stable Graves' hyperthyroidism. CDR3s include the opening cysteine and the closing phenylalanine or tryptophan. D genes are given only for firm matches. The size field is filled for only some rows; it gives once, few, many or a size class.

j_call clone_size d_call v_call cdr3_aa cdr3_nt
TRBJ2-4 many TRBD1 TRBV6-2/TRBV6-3 CASRPTGGPKYNIQYF TGTGCCAGCAGGCCTACAGGGGGCCCAAAATACAACATTCAGTACTTC
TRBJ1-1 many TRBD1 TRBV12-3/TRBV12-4 CASSHLTGANTEAFF TGTGCCAGCAGCCATCTGACAGGGGCGAACACTGAAGCTTTCTTT
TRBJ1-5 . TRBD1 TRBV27 CASSSGQGARNQPQHF TGTGCCAGCAGTTCCGGACAGGGGGCCCGCAATCAGCCCCAGCATTTT
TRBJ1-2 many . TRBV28 CASSLYSGGYGYTF TGTGCCAGCAGTTTATACTCCGGTGGCTATGGCTACACCTTC
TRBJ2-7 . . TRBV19 CASSPESWAYEQYF TGTGCCAGTAGTCCGGAATCGTGGGCCTACGAGCAGTACTTC
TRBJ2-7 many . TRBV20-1 CSARDEGVGGYEQYF TGCAGTGCTAGAGATGAAGGGGTGGGAGGCTACGAGCAGTACTTC
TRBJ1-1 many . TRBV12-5 CASVPGGDSTEAFF TGTGCTAGTGTCCCGGGGGGGGATAGCACTGAAGCTTTCTTT
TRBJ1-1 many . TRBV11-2 CASSLWDDTEAFF TGTGCCAGCAGCTTATGGGACGACACTGAAGCTTTCTTT
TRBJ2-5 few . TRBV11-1 CASSLPRYYGRQETQYF TGTGCCAGCAGCTTGCCCCGATACTACGGACGACAAGAGACCCAGTACTTC
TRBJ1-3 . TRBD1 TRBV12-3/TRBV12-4 CASSGQGEGNTIYF TGTGCCAGCAGCGGACAGGGTGAGGGAAACACCATATATTTT
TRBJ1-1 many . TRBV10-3 CAITPGDGNTEAFF TGTGCCATCACCCCGGGGGACGGGAACACTGAAGCTTTCTTT
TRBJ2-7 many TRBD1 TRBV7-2 CASSLAQDRGWDYEQYF TGTGCCAGCAGCTTAGCGCAGGACAGGGGATGGGACTACGAGCAGTACTTC
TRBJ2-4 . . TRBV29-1 CSVVSGGSDIKYF TGCAGCGTTGTGTCCGGGGGATCTGACATTAAGTACTTC
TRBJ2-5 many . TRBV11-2 CASRIPGRGIETQYF TGTGCCAGCAGAATTCCGGGGAGAGGAATAGAGACCCAGTACTTC
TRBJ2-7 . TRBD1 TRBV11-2 CASSLIQSRTGSYEQYF TGTGCCAGCAGCTTAATACAAAGCCGGACAGGGTCGTACGAGCAGTACTTC
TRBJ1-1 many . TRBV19 CVSSTVSRSEAFF TGTGTCAGTAGTACCGTGTCGCGGTCTGAAGCTTTCTTT
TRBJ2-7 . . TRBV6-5 CASSYSSIYEQYF TGTGCCAGCAGTTACTCATCCATTTACGAGCAGTACTTC
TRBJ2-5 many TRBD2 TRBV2 CASRKRLAGVRETQYF TGTGCCAGCAGAAAACGACTAGCGGGAGTTCGAGAGACCCAGTACTTC
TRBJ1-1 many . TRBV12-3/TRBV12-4 CASSFLRDTSAFF TGTGCCAGCAGTTTTTTGAGGGACACGAGCGCTTTCTTT
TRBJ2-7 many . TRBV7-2 CASSEYQGGEQYF TGTGCCAGCAGCGAATACCAGGGGGGCGAGCAGTACTTC
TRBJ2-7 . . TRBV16 CASSQSGPTYEQYF TGTGCCAGCAGCCAATCCGGGCCCACCTACGAGCAGTACTTC
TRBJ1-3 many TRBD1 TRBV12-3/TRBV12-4 CASTPWDRVGNTIYF TGTGCCAGCACTCCATGGGACAGGGTAGGAAACACCATATATTTT
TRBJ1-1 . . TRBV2 CASSVVTEAFF TGTGCCAGCAGCGTAGTCACTGAAGCTTTCTTT
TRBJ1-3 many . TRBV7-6 CASSLGPGRSGNTIYF TGTGCCAGCAGCTTAGGACCGGGACGCTCTGGAAACACCATATATTTT
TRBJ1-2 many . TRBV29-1 CSVAPDGRGNGYTF TGCAGCGTCGCCCCAGATGGAAGAGGGAATGGCTACACCTTC
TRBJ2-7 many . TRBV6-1 CASSEPVSYYEQYF TGTGCCAGCAGTGAGCCTGTCTCGTACTACGAGCAGTACTTC